The entry below describes one T cell receptor (beta chain). Sequenced by immunoSEQ multiplex PCR; TCRdb stores in-frame clones only, minus some. Among under 55,000 clones listed, approximately 95% were seen once. The data originate from a study of T cell changes during pregnancy in multiple sclerosis. The V and J ends lost 0 bases and 0 bases respectively, with 9 bases between them. The CDR3 consists of 16 residues. From germline, CDR1 is MGHRA and CDR2 YSYEKL. V is TRBV4-1 and J is TRBJ2-4; D perhaps matches TRBD1 (6 bases). The source is a female donor with multiple sclerosis, enrolled in a pregnancy study. The specimen comprised CD4+ T cells from peripheral blood mononuclear cells, sampled in the third trimester of pregnancy. The CDR3: CASSQETGLAKNIQYF. The CDR3 coding sequence is TGCGCCAGCAGCCAAGAGACAGGCTTAGCCAAAAACATTCAGTACTTC.